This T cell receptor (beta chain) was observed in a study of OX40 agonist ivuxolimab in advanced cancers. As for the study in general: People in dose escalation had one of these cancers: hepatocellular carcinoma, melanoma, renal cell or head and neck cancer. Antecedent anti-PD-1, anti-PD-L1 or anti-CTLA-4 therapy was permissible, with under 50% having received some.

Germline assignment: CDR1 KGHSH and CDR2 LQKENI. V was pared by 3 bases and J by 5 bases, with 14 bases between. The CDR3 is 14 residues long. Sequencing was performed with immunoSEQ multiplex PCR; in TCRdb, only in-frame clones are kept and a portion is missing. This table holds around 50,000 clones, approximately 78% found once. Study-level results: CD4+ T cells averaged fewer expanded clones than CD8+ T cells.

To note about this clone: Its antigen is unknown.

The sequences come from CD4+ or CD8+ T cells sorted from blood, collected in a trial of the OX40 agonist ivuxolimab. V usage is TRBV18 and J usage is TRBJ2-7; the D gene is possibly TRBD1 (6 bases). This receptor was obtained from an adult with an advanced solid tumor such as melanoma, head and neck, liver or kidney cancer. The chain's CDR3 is CASSPLQGVDEQYF. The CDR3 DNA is TGTGCCAGCTCACCCTTACAGGGCGTTGACGAGCAGTACTTC.